These 18 T cell receptor beta chains were sequenced from one sample in a study of blood T cells in healthy people across ages. Through a sample-barcoded 5' primer and a J-beta primer mix, a second PCR was run for roughly 6 to 12 cycles. TCRdb re-analysed the 5' RACE reads in MiXCR, keeping a single row per CDR3 protein. The sample has about a million distinct CDR3 sequences; about 48% are singletons. The sample consisted of blood. Receptors originate from a man aged 25 to 45 in good health.

There are a few counts of this clonotype. The V and J genes are TRBV24-1 and TRBJ2-1; tentatively, D is TRBD2 (7 bases). Germline lookup yields CDR1 KGHDR and CDR2 SFDVKD. The CDR3 spans 15 residues. V dropped 1 base and J dropped 7 bases, with 13 bases sitting between them. The CDR3 DNA sequence: TGTGCCACCAGTGATTTTGGGGGGGCCGGGAATGAGCAGTTCTTC. Amino acids: CATSDFGGAGNEQFF.

Notes on this clonotype: A junction end diverges from the germline sequence, so it may reflect a read error. The rearrangement uses TRBV29-1 and TRBJ2-1; either TRBD1 or TRBD2 may fit D (5 bases each). Germline V lookup: CDR1 SQVTM, CDR2 ANQGSEA. The CDR3 runs to 14 residues. CDR3 sequence reads: CGVDRDGIQNEQFF. The CDR3 bases are TGCGGCGTAGACCGGGACGGAATACAGAATGAGCAGTTCTTC.

The chain joins TRBV7-3 to TRBJ2-4; D perhaps matches TRBD1 (6 bases). CDR1 and CDR2 (germline): SGHTA, FQGTGA. The CDR3 is 14 amino acids. Trimming shortened V by 4 bases and J by 6 bases, and 13 bases separated the two germline ends. In DNA, the CDR3 is TGTGCCAGCAGCTCCCACAGGGAGCCAAACATTCAGTACTTC. Translation: CASSSHREPNIQYF.

This rearrangement joins TRBV11-2 to TRBJ2-3; 7 bases line up with TRBD1. Germline V gene sequence: CDR1 SGHAT, CDR2 FQNNGV. Trimming cost V 1 base and J 7 bases; bases outside gene matches: 5. The CDR3 spans 14 residues. The CDR3 protein is CASSLAGQSNTQYF. The DNA of the CDR3 is TGTGCCAGCAGCTTAGCGGGACAGTCGAATACGCAGTATTTT.

This clonotype was seen ten or more times. The chain has TRBV28 and TRBJ2-2, with D uncertain. Trimming removed 4 bases from V and 3 bases from J, with 9 bases in between. This CDR3 has 14 amino acids. Germline-derived CDR1 and CDR2 are MDHEN and SYDVKM. The CDR3 is CASSYRQYTGELFF. CDR3 nucleotides: TGTGCCAGCAGTTATAGGCAGTACACCGGGGAGCTGTTTTTT.

This clonotype showed up many times. The chain has TRBV9 and TRBJ2-3; D call uncertain. CDR1 and CDR2 (germline): SGDLS, YYNGEE. This CDR3 contains 13 residues. V lost 0 bases and J 1 base, leaving 3 bases between the germline ends. The CDR3 region has the DNA TGTGCCAGCAGCGTAGGGGGCACAGATACGCAGTATTTT. It is translated as CASSVGGTDTQYF.

This clonotype has only a few counts. This sequence joins TRBV5-1 and TRBJ2-3, with D tentatively TRBD1 (5 bases). In germline, CDR1 is SGHRS, CDR2 YFSETQ. Trimming took off 1 base at V and 3 bases at J, with 12 bases between the two ends. The CDR3 is 15 residues long. The CDR3 sequence: CASSLLFRETDTQYF. The CDR3 nucleotides read TGCGCCAGCAGCTTGCTGTTCAGGGAAACAGATACGCAGTATTTT.

This chain uses TRBV24-1 with TRBJ2-2, with 7 nucleotides matching TRBD1. With 7 bases clipped from V and 4 bases from J, the junction kept 14 bases outside the gene matches. Germline CDR1 is KGHDR and CDR2 is SFDVKD. The CDR3 runs to 17 residues. The CDR3 spells CATSTVRDRLTTGELFF. The CDR3 nucleotides are TGTGCCACCAGCACTGTTCGGGACAGACTGACCACCGGGGAGCTGTTTTTT.

This clonotype was detected only a few times. The chain links TRBV4-1 to TRBJ1-2; 9 nucleotides match TRBD1. This CDR3 contains 18 residues. Trimming cost V 1 base and J 0 bases; bases outside gene matches: 9. Germline lookup yields CDR1 MGHRA and CDR2 YSYEKL. CDR3 DNA sequence: TGCGCCAGCAGCCAAGTTACGCGGGACAGGGTACCTAACTATGGCTACACCTTC. Residues: CASSQVTRDRVPNYGYTF.

This chain links TRBV5-1 with TRBJ2-2; D remains ambiguous. V gave up 5 bases and J gave up 2 bases, with 13 bases separating them. Germline lookup yields CDR1 SGHRS and CDR2 YFSETQ. The CDR3 runs to 15 residues. CDR3 nucleotide sequence: TGCGCCAGCAGTCCCAGTCAGGTCAACACCGGGGAGCTGTTTTTT. This translates into CASSPSQVNTGELFF.

V usage is TRBV6-2 or TRBV6-3 and J usage is TRBJ1-5; tentative D call: TRBD1 (5 bases). In germline, CDR1 is MNHEY, CDR2 SVGEGT. The V gene lost 2 bases and the J gene lost 7 bases, with 9 bases spanning the gap. The CDR3 length is 13 residues. The CDR3 DNA is TGTGCCAGCAGTTACGTTGGGGGACAGCCCCAGCATTTT. Its translation: CASSYVGGQPQHF.

The V and J genes are TRBV5-1 and TRBJ2-5; TRBD2 might be the D (6 bases). CDR3 length: 14 amino acids. With 0 bases removed from V and 3 bases from J, the gap between germline ends came to 9 bases. Germline V gene lookup returns CDR1 SGHRS and CDR2 YFSETQ. CDR3 nucleotides: TGCGCCAGCAGCTTGGACCTAGCGAAAGAGACCCAGTACTTC. Translating gives CASSLDLAKETQYF.

The chain employs TRBV4-2 and TRBJ2-7, with 8 positions matching TRBD1. CDR1 is LGHNA and CDR2 is YNFKEQ in the germline V gene. This CDR3 is built from 15 residues. J gave up 3 bases and V 1 base, and 5 bases lay outside the gene matches. The CDR3 region has the DNA TGTGCCAGCAGCCAAGTGGCTACAGGGGGCTACGAGCAGTACTTC. Protein: CASSQVATGGYEQYF.

The rearrangement joins TRBV29-1 to TRBJ2-5; perhaps D is TRBD1 or TRBD2 (5 bases each). The germline V gene has CDR1 SQVTM and CDR2 ANQGSEA. This CDR3 comprises 13 residues. With 6 bases removed from V and 2 bases from J, the gap between germline ends came to 13 bases. CDR3 sequence: CSVFRDLQETQYF. The CDR3 bases are TGCAGCGTGTTCCGGGACCTACAAGAGACCCAGTACTTC.

Of note for this clonotype: A much more abundant neighbour one base away suggests this may be a read error. This chain uses TRBV3-1 with TRBJ2-7; TRBD1 matches 7 bases. This CDR3 is built from 14 residues. J was trimmed by 3 bases and V by 0 bases; bases with no gene match: 2. Germline assignment: CDR1 LGHDT and CDR2 YNNKEL (reference sequence). The CDR3 is CASSQETGNYEQYF. CDR3 nucleotide sequence: TGTGCCAGCAGCCAAGAGACAGGGAACTACGAGCAGTACTTC.

This clonotype was seen a single time. V usage is TRBV11-3 and J usage is TRBJ2-7; D is ambiguous. V shed 0 bases and J shed 0 bases, with 9 bases lying between them. This CDR3 spans 15 amino acids. Looked up from germline, CDR1 is SGHNT and CDR2 is YENEEA. The CDR3 protein is CASSLDAPSSYEQYF. The CDR3 DNA follows: TGTGCCAGCAGCTTAGACGCCCCGAGCTCCTACGAGCAGTACTTC.

The CDR3 sequence is CSAPGRTSYGYTF. The CDR3 nucleotides are TGCAGTGCGCCCGGACGGACATCCTATGGCTACACCTTC. The rearrangement joins TRBV20-1 to TRBJ1-2, with D possibly matching TRBD1 (5 bases). The length of the CDR3 is 13 residues. V gave up 6 bases and J gave up 4 bases, with 15 bases separating them. The germline CDR1 and CDR2 sequences are DFQATT and SNEGSKA (reference sequence).

The chain recombines TRBV20-1 with TRBJ2-7; no clear D. The CDR3 is made up of 15 amino acids. The germline V gene has CDR1 DFQATT and CDR2 SNEGSKA (reference sequence). With 6 bases removed from V and 0 bases from J, the gap between germline ends came to 18 bases. CDR3 DNA sequence: TGCAGTGCGCCATACACTGTCGTCCCCTCCTACGAGCAGTACTTC. Its translation: CSAPYTVVPSYEQYF.